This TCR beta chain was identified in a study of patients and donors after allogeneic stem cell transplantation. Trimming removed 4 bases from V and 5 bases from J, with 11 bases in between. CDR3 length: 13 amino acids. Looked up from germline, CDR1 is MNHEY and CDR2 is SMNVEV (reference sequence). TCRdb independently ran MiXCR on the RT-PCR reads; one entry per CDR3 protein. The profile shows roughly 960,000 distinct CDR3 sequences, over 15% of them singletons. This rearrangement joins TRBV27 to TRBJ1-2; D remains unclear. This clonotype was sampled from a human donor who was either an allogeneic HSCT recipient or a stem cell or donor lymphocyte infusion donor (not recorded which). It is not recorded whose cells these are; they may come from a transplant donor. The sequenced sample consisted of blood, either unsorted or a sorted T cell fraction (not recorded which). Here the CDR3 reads CASSSSYRYGYTF. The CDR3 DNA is TGTGCCAGCAGTTCCTCGTACCGGTATGGCTACACCTTC.